One T cell receptor beta chain is described in this entry. The entry originates in a study of shared clonotypes between healthy human individuals. The ends were cut back, 0 bases at V and 7 bases at J, with 10 bases in the middle. The CDR3 spans 14 residues. The V gene's germline CDR1 is MNHNY and CDR2 SVGAGI (reference sequence). Repertoires were generated with immunoSEQ multiplex PCR, while TCRdb's copy carries only in-frame clones and drops some. Of over a million clones listed, around 76% were seen once; the top ten hold 1.4% to 1.5%. Input material: memory CD4+ T cells sorted from blood. Subset here: CD45RA-negative fraction. This sequence joins TRBV6-6 and TRBJ2-1, with D hard to call. The source is a man aged 18 to 30 in good health. The CDR3 loop reads CASSYSLGMNEQFF. In DNA, the CDR3 is TGTGCCAGCAGTTACTCGTTAGGAATGAATGAGCAGTTCTTC.